This TCR beta chain was documented in a study of vaccination effects on CD4 cells after COVID-19. Subsequent to 10 days of culture, CD4+ T cells were isolated. A note on this clone: Its antigen is not identified.

The table came from immunoSEQ multiplex PCR; TCRdb's copy has only in-frame clones and leaves some out. This sample has some 23,000 clones, with around 69% found just once. J lost 1 base, V lost 7 bases, and 1 base had no gene match. The V gene's germline CDR1 is SGHRS and CDR2 YFSETQ. The CDR3 consists of 12 residues. This chain links TRBV5-1 with TRBJ1-1, with 7 positions matching TRBD1. The source was CD4+ T cells from PBMCs cultured without peptide, collected before COVID-19 vaccination. This TCR came from a human donor who received a COVID-19 vaccine. DNA of the CDR3: TGCGCCAGCCGACAGGGGAACACTGAAGCTTTCTTT. Amino acids: CASRQGNTEAFF.